This TCR beta chain was profiled in a study of T cell responses to AZD1222 COVID-19 vaccine. Whole-study results and caveats: Researchers report vaccine-associated CD4 TCRs spanning spike, with dominance at 160-218 and 743-854. It was only after the peak T cell response that any repertoires were sampled. There were mostly white British donors and more females than males, and clonal diversity was possibly underestimated. Two AZD1222 administrations were followed by greater Spike-specific TCR breadth and depth.

The assay was immunoSEQ multiplex PCR, and TCRdb's table has in-frame clones only and misses some. The table lists 86,000 or so clones, more than 75% of them singletons, with around 3% in the top ten. This CDR3 contains 14 residues. Trimming took off 7 bases at V and 3 bases at J, with 19 bases between the two ends. Germline CDR1 and CDR2: SQVTM and ANQGSEA. Note on this clone: Its antigen is not known.

The sequenced sample was peripheral blood, obtained on day 0 of AZD1222 vaccination. This TCR was recovered from an adult in good health. The genes are TRBV29-1 and TRBJ2-7; no definite D call. The DNA for the CDR3 is TGCAGCGGCCCCATGGCAGAGGCTTACTACGAGCAGTACTTC. Amino acids: CSGPMAEAYYEQYF.